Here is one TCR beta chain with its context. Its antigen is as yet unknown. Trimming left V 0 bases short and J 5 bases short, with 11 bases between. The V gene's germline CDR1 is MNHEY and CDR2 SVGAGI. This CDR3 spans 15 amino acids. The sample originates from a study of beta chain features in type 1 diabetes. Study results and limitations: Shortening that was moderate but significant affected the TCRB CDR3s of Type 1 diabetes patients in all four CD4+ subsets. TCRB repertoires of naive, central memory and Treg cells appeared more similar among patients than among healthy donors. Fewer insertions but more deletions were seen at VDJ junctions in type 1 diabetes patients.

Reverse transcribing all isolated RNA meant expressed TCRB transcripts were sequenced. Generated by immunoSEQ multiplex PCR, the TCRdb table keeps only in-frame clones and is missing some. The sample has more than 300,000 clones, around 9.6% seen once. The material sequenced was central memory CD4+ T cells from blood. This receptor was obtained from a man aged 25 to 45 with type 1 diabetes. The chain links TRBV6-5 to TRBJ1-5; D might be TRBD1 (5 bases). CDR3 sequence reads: CASSYSAGAYQPQHF. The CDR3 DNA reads TGTGCCAGCAGTTACTCGGCCGGGGCCTATCAGCCCCAGCATTTT.